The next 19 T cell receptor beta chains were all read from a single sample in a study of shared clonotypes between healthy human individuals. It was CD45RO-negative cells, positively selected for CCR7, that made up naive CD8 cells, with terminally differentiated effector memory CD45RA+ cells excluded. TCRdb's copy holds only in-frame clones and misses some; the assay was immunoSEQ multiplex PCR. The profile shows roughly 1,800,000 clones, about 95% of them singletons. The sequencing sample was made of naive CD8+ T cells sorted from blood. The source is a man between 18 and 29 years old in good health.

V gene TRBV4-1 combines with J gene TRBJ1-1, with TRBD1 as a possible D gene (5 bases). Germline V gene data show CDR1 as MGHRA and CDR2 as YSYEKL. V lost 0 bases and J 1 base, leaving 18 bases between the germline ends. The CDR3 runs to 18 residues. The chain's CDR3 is CASSQESAGWEGNTEAFF. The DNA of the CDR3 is TGCGCCAGCAGCCAAGAATCGGCAGGGTGGGAAGGGAACACTGAAGCTTTCTTT.

CDR3 coding DNA: TGTGCCATCTTAGTGGGGGATGGCGGGGAGCTGTTTTTT. It specifies CAILVGDGGELFF. V gene TRBV10-3 combines with J gene TRBJ2-2, with D perhaps TRBD1 or TRBD2 (5 bases each). The germline V gene has CDR1 ENHRY and CDR2 SYGVKD. V was trimmed by 8 bases and J by 7 bases, leaving 14 bases between them. This CDR3 has 13 residues.

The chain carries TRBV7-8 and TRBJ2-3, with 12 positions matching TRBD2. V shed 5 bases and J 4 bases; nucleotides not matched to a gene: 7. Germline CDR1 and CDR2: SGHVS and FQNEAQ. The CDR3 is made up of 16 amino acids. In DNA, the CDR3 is TGTGCCAGCAGCCCCAGACTAGCGGGAGTGGCAGATACGCAGTATTTT. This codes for CASSPRLAGVADTQYF.

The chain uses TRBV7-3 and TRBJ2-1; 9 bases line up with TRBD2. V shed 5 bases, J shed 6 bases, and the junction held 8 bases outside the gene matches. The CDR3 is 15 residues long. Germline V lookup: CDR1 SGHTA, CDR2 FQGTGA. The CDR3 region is CASSPGGLAINEQFF. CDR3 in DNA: TGTGCCAGCAGCCCCGGGGGACTAGCTATCAATGAGCAGTTCTTC. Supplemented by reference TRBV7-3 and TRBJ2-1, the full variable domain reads GAGVSQTPSNKVTEKGKYVELRCDPISGHTALYWYRQSLGQGPEFLIYFQGTGAADDSGLPNDRFFAVRPEGSVSTLKIQRTERGDSAVYLCASSPGGLAINEQFFGPGTRLTVL.

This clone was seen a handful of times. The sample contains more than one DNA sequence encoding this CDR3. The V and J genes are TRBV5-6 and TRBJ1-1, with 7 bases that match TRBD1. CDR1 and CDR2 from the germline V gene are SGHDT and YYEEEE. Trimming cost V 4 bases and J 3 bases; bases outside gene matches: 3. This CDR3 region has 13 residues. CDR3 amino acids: CASSPTGDTEAFF. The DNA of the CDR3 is TGTGCCAGCAGCCCCACAGGGGACACTGAAGCTTTCTTT.

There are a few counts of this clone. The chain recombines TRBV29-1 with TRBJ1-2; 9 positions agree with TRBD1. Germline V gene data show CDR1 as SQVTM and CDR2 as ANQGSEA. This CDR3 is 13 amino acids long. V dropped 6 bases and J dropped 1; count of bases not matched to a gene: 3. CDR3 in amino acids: CSVGTGFNYGYTF. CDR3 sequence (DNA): TGCAGCGTCGGGACAGGGTTTAACTATGGCTACACCTTC.

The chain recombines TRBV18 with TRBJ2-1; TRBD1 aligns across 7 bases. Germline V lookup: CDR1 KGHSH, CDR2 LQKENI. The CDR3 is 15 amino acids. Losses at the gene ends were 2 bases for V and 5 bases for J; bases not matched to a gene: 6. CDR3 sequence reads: CASSPKDTGDNEQFF. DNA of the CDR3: TGTGCCAGCTCACCAAAGGATACAGGGGACAATGAGCAGTTCTTC. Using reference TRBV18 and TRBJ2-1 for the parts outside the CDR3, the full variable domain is NAGVMQNPRHLVRRRGQEARLRCSPMKGHSHVYWYRQLPEEGLKFMVYLQKENIIDESGMPKERFSAEFPKEGPSILRIQQVVRGDSAAYFCASSPKDTGDNEQFFGPGTRLTVL.

The CDR3 region has the DNA TGTGCCTGGAGTCTAGGAGAGGGGGCCTTCCTGGGAGCTTTCTTT. Its translation: CAWSLGEGAFLGAFF. The V gene is TRBV30, the J gene TRBJ1-1; 7 positions match TRBD1. The CDR3 covers 15 residues. The germline gives CDR1 GTSNPN, CDR2 SVGIG (reference sequence). Germline trimming cut 2 bases from V and 10 bases from J; bases unmatched to any gene: 16.

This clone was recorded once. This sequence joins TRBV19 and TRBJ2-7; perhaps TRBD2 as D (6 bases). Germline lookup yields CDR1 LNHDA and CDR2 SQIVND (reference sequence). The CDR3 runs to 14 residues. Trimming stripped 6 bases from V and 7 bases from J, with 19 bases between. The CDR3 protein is CASSPRDFLGEQYF. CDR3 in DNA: TGTGCCAGTAGCCCCCGGGACTTCTTGGGGGAGCAGTACTTC.

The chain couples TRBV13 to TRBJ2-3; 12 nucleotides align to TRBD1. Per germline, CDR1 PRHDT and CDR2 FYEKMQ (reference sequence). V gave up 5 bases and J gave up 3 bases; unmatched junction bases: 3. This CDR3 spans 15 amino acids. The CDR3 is CASSPGQGATDTQYF. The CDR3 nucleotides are TGTGCCAGCAGCCCGGGACAGGGGGCGACAGATACGCAGTATTTT.

The CDR3 here is CASSPGQGEMQPQHF. For the CDR3, the DNA is TGTGCCAGCAGCCCCGGACAGGGAGAGATGCAGCCCCAGCATTTT. The chain links TRBV5-8 to TRBJ1-5; 8 bases map to TRBD1. CDR3 length: 15 residues. The ends lost 4 bases at V and 7 bases at J; junction bases unmatched: 10. Germline V gives CDR1 SGHTS, CDR2 YDEGEE.

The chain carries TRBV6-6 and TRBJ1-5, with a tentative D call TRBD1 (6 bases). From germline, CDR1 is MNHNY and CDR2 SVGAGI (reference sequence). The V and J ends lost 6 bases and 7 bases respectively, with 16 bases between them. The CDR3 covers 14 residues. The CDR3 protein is CASRATTGYQPQHF. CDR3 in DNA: TGTGCCAGCAGGGCGACCACAGGGTACCAGCCCCAGCATTTT.

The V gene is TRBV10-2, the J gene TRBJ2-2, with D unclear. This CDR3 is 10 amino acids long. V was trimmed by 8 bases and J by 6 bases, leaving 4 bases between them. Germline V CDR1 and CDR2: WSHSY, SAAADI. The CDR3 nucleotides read TGCGCCAGCGGGGCCGGGGAGCTGTTTTTT. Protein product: CASGAGELFF.

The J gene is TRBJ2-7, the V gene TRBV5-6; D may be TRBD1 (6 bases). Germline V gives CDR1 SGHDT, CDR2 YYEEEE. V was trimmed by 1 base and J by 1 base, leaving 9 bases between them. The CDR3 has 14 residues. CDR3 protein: CASSLSGVSYEQYF. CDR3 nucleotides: TGTGCCAGCAGCTTGTCAGGGGTTTCCTACGAGCAGTACTTC.

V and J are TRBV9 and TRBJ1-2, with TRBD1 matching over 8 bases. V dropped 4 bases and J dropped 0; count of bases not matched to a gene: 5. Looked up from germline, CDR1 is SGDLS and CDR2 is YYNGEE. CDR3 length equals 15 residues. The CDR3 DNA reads TGTGCCAGCAGCAACGACAGGGGAGCTAACTATGGCTACACCTTC. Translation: CASSNDRGANYGYTF.

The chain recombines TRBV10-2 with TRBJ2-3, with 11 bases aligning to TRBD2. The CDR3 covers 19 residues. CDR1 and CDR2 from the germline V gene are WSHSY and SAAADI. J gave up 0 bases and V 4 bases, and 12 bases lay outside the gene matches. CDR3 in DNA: TGCGCCAGCAGTGGATCGACTAGCGGGGCGACCACTAGCACAGATACGCAGTATTTT. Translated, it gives CASSGSTSGATTSTDTQYF.

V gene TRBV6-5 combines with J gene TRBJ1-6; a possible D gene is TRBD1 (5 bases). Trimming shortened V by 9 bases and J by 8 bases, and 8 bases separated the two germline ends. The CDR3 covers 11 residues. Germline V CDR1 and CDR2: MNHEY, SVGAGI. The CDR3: CASGTDSPLHF. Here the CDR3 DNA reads TGTGCCAGTGGGACGGATTCACCCCTCCACTTT.

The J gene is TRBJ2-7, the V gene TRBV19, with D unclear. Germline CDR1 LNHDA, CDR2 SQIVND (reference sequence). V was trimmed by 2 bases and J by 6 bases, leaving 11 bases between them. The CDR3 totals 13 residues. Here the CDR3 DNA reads TGTGCCAGTAGTATAATGACTCCTGGCGAGCAGTACTTC. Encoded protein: CASSIMTPGEQYF.

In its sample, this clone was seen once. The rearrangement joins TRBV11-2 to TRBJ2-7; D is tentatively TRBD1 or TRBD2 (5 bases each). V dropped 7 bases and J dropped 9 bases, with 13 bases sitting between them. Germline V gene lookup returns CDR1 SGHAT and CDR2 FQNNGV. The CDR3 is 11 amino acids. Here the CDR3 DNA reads TGTGCCAGCATCGTTGGGGGTCGGCAGTACTTC. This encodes CASIVGGRQYF.